This T cell receptor beta chain was identified during a study of cytomegalovirus exposure and HLA in healthy donors. Comment on this clone: Its antigen is not identified.

Regarding the study as a whole: Specificity for CMV antigens was confirmed in vitro for a few of the CMV-associated chains. Subsequent analysis showed first-cohort TCR clusters tending to co-occur in 120 or so validation repertoires. A classifier reportedly called cytomegalovirus status with high sensitivity and specificity. The study recorded 150 to 200 TCR beta chains that were cytomegalovirus-associated.

Losses at the gene ends were 4 bases for V and 1 base for J; bases not matched to a gene: 3. The CDR3 is 15 residues long. CDR1 and CDR2 (germline): LNHDA, SQIVND (reference sequence). Profiled with immunoSEQ multiplex PCR; TCRdb holds only in-frame clones, not every one. The data contain around 60,000 clones, roughly 95% of them singletons. Sequenced: PBMCs. J is TRBJ2-7 and V is TRBV19; 11 nucleotides line up with TRBD2. The receptor was isolated from a woman aged 18-30 years in good health and CMV-seropositive. The CDR3 bases are TGTGCCAGTAGTACGGGACTAGCGGCTTCCTACGAGCAGTACTTC. Translation gives CASSTGLAASYEQYF.